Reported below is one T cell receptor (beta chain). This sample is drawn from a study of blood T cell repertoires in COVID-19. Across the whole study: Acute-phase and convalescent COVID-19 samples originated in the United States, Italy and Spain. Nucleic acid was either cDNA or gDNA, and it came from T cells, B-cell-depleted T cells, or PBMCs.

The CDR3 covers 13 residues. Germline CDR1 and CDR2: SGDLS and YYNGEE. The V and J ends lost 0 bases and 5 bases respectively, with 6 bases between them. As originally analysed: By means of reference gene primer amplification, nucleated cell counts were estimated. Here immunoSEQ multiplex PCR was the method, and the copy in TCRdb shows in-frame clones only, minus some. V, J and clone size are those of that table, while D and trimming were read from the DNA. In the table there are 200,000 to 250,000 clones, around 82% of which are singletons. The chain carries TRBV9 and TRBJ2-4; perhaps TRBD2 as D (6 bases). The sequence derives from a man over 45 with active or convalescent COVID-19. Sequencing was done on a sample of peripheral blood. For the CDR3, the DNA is TGTGCCAGCAGCGTAGGGGGGGAAAACATTCAGTACTTC. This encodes CASSVGGENIQYF.